This is a list of T cell receptor beta chains from one sample in a study of cytomegalovirus exposure and HLA in healthy donors. The data were produced by immunoSEQ multiplex PCR, yet TCRdb's version contains in-frame clones alone and is incomplete. The table shows around 140,000 clones, with 76% occurring only once. Sequencing was done on a sample of PBMCs. The receptors were sampled from a female donor in good health and CMV-seropositive. Both conserved end residues are part of each CDR3. The D gene is left open where the match is weak. Clone sizes are given selectively: once, few, many, or a class where the clone is expanded.

j_gene | v_gene | d_gene | abundance | CDR3aa | CDR3nt
TRBJ1-1 | TRBV2 | NA | NA | CASSEVGQMNTEAFF | TGTGCCAGCAGTGAAGTTGGACAAATGAACACTGAAGCTTTCTTT
TRBJ2-4 | TRBV13 | NA | NA | CASSLRGFEGSKNIQYF | TGTGCCAGCAGCTTACGGGGGTTCGAGGGGTCCAAAAACATTCAGTACTTC
TRBJ2-7 | TRBV28 | TRBD1 | once | CASSLANRGTYEQYF | TGTGCCAGCTCGCTCGCTAACAGGGGAACCTACGAGCAGTACTTC
TRBJ1-1 | TRBV7-9 | NA | NA | CASSLIHRRTEAFF | TGTGCCAGCAGCTTAATTCATAGGAGGACTGAAGCTTTCTTT
TRBJ2-7 | TRBV30 | TRBD1 | NA | CAWSGQGAREQYF | TGTGCCTGGTCGGGACAGGGGGCGCGGGAGCAGTACTTC
TRBJ2-6 | TRBV15 | NA | NA | CATSRPPRQLSGANVLTF | TGTGCCACCAGCAGACCGCCTCGACAACTCTCTGGGGCCAACGTCCTGACTTTC
TRBJ2-1 | TRBV10-3 | TRBD1 | NA | CAIRKQGWDEQFF | TGTGCCATCAGGAAACAGGGGTGGGATGAGCAGTTCTTC
TRBJ1-3 | TRBV5-4 | TRBD1 | NA | CASSLWTGVSGNTIYF | TGTGCCAGCAGCTTGTGGACAGGCGTCTCTGGAAACACCATATATTTT
TRBJ1-1 | TRBV11-2 | NA | NA | CASSLDGQRNTEAFF | TGTGCCAGCAGCTTAGATGGACAGCGAAACACTGAAGCTTTCTTT
TRBJ1-2 | TRBV5-4 | TRBD1 | once | CASSLEGQGASGYTF | TGTGCCAGCAGCTTGGAAGGACAGGGGGCTTCTGGCTACACCTTC
TRBJ2-7 | TRBV6-1 | NA | NA | CASSRWGGQAYEQYF | TGTGCCAGCAGTAGATGGGGGGGACAGGCCTACGAGCAGTACTTC
TRBJ2-4 | TRBV5-5 | TRBD2 | NA | CASRVGGAKNIQYF | TGTGCCAGCAGGGTCGGGGGGGCCAAAAACATTCAGTACTTC
TRBJ2-1 | TRBV5-1 | NA | few | CASSARDSYNEQFF | TGCGCCAGCAGCGCGCGGGACAGCTACAATGAGCAGTTCTTC
TRBJ1-3 | TRBV5-4 | TRBD1 | NA | CASSSGTASGNTIYF | TGTGCCAGCAGTTCGGGGACAGCCTCTGGAAACACCATATATTTT
TRBJ1-1 | TRBV7-9 | NA | NA | CASSSSMTGYRAFF | TGTGCCAGCAGCTCCTCGATGACAGGCTATAGGGCTTTCTTT
TRBJ1-2 | TRBV6-5 | TRBD1 | NA | CASSYSAGGFPSGYTF | TGTGCCAGCAGTTACTCTGCAGGGGGATTTCCAAGCGGCTACACCTTC
TRBJ2-2 | TRBV7-3 | TRBD2 | NA | CASSNGLGSGRTGELFF | TGTGCCAGCAGCAACGGGCTGGGTAGCGGGAGAACCGGGGAGCTGTTTTTT
TRBJ2-1 | TRBV6-5 | TRBD2 | few | CASSMLAGVGNEQFF | TGTGCCAGCAGTATGCTAGCGGGAGTGGGGAATGAGCAGTTCTTC
TRBJ1-2 | TRBV19 | TRBD1 | NA | CASSSRTGFNYGYTF | TGTGCCAGTAGTTCCAGGACAGGGTTCAACTATGGCTACACCTTC
TRBJ2-1 | TRBV5-1 | NA | NA | CASSIQVWGNNEQFF | TGCGCCAGCAGCATACAGGTATGGGGTAACAATGAGCAGTTCTTC
TRBJ1-3 | TRBV28 | TRBD1 | once | CASSFGGQISGNTIYF | TGTGCCAGCAGTTTTGGGGGACAGATCTCTGGAAACACCATATATTTT
TRBJ2-7 | TRBV10-3 | TRBD2 | NA | CAISEALAGSGYEQYF | TGTGCCATCAGTGAAGCTTTAGCGGGCAGTGGCTACGAGCAGTACTTC
TRBJ2-7 | TRBV5-6 | TRBD2 | NA | CASSGTSLSYEQYF | TGTGCCAGCAGCGGGACTAGCCTCTCCTACGAGCAGTACTTC
TRBJ2-2 | TRBV28 | NA | medium-sized | CASSLSSASGELFF | TGTGCCAGCAGTTTATCGTCCGCCAGCGGGGAGCTGTTTTTT
TRBJ2-2 | TRBV2 | TRBD1 | NA | CASIKDRDLTGELFF | TGTGCCAGCATAAAGGACAGGGATTTAACCGGGGAGCTGTTTTTT
TRBJ2-7 | TRBV6-1 | TRBD1 | NA | CASSFDRGKTDEQYF | TGTGCCAGCTCTTTCGACAGGGGGAAAACTGACGAGCAGTACTTC
TRBJ2-4 | TRBV5-1 | TRBD2 | NA | CASSPMTSAKNIQYF | TGCGCCAGCAGCCCCATGACTAGCGCAAAAAACATTCAGTACTTC
TRBJ1-5 | TRBV2 | TRBD1 | NA | CASSESDRGLQPQHF | TGTGCCAGCAGTGAATCCGACAGGGGGCTTCAGCCCCAGCATTTT
TRBJ2-7 | TRBV5-1 | NA | NA | CASSLAGCEQYF | TGCGCCAGCAGCTTGGCGGGTTGCGAGCAGTACTTC
TRBJ1-1 | TRBV5-5 | TRBD1 | NA | CASSLRPWTGSGGNTEAFF | TGTGCCAGCAGCTTACGGCCTTGGACAGGATCGGGCGGGAACACTGAAGCTTTCTTT
TRBJ2-7 | TRBV7-2 | NA | NA | CASSFRVLGGEQYF | TGTGCCAGCAGCTTTCGAGTCCTAGGAGGAGAGCAGTACTTC
TRBJ1-2 | TRBV29-1 | TRBD1 | few | CSVEDSTGDYGYTF | TGCAGCGTTGAAGATTCCACAGGGGACTATGGCTACACCTTC
TRBJ2-5 | TRBV7-3 | TRBD2 | NA | CASSLTPSGRETQYF | TGTGCCAGCAGCTTAACCCCTAGCGGGAGAGAGACCCAGTACTTC
TRBJ1-5 | TRBV28 | NA | NA | CASSLYALSPYQPQHF | TGTGCCAGCAGTTTATACGCACTAAGCCCCTATCAGCCCCAGCATTTT